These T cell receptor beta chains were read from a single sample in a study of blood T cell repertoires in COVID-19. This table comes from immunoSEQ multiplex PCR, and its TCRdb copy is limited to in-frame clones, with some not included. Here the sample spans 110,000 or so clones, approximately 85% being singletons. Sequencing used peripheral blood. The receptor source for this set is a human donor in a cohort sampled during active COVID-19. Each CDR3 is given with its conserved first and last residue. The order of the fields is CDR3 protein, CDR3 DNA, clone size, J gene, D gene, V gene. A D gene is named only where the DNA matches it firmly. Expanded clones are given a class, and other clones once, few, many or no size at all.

CDR3aa: CASSPLGGMNTGELFF; CDR3nt: TGTGCCAGCTCCCCTCTTGGGGGGATGAACACCGGGGAGCTGTTTTTT; abundance: NA; j_gene: TRBJ2-2; d_gene: NA; v_gene: TRBV18
CDR3aa: CASSLDGLNYGYTF; CDR3nt: TGTGCCAGCAGTTTAGATGGGCTCAACTATGGCTACACCTTC; abundance: few; j_gene: TRBJ1-2; d_gene: NA; v_gene: TRBV27
CDR3aa: CASSLVAGTPEKLFF; CDR3nt: TGTGCCAGCAGCTTAGTGGCTGGCACCCCTGAAAAACTGTTTTTT; abundance: NA; j_gene: TRBJ1-4; d_gene: NA; v_gene: TRBV7-8
CDR3aa: CASSEAGSGVAGTGELFF; CDR3nt: TGTGCCAGCAGTGAAGCGGGTTCGGGGGTCGCGGGGACCGGGGAGCTGTTTTTT; abundance: NA; j_gene: TRBJ2-2; d_gene: NA; v_gene: TRBV6-1
CDR3aa: CASSLAGQGNNSPLHF; CDR3nt: TGTGCCAGCAGCTTAGCGGGACAGGGGAATAATTCACCCCTCCACTTT; abundance: NA; j_gene: TRBJ1-6; d_gene: TRBD1; v_gene: TRBV11-2
CDR3aa: CASSLARSGANVLTF; CDR3nt: TGTGCCAGCAGTTTGGCCAGATCTGGGGCCAACGTCCTGACTTTC; abundance: NA; j_gene: TRBJ2-6; d_gene: NA; v_gene: TRBV28
CDR3aa: CASSSHRGTEAFF; CDR3nt: TGTGCCAGCAGCTCACACAGGGGCACTGAAGCTTTCTTT; abundance: NA; j_gene: TRBJ1-1; d_gene: TRBD1; v_gene: TRBV7-2
CDR3aa: CASSLEGRGDGYTF; CDR3nt: TGCGCCAGCAGCTTGGAGGGCAGGGGGGATGGCTACACCTTC; abundance: NA; j_gene: TRBJ1-2; d_gene: TRBD1; v_gene: TRBV5-1
CDR3aa: CASSFPWEARAGELFF; CDR3nt: TGTGCCAGCAGTTTCCCCTGGGAGGCCCGGGCCGGGGAGCTGTTTTTT; abundance: NA; j_gene: TRBJ2-2; d_gene: NA; v_gene: TRBV28
CDR3aa: CASSYGTPSGTSGNEQFF; CDR3nt: TGTGCCAGTAGTTATGGTACCCCGTCCGGGACTAGCGGGAATGAGCAGTTCTTC; abundance: once; j_gene: TRBJ2-1; d_gene: TRBD2; v_gene: TRBV19
CDR3aa: CSASGTAVGNEQFF; CDR3nt: TGCAGTGCTAGTGGGACAGCCGTGGGGAATGAGCAGTTCTTC; abundance: NA; j_gene: TRBJ2-1; d_gene: TRBD1; v_gene: TRBV20-1
CDR3aa: CASSFGDSYNSPLHF; CDR3nt: TGTGCCAGCAGCTTCGGGGACAGCTATAATTCACCCCTCCACTTT; abundance: NA; j_gene: TRBJ1-6; d_gene: TRBD1; v_gene: TRBV28
CDR3aa: CASSVGDSPMNTEAFF; CDR3nt: TGTGCCAGCAGCGTAGGGGACAGCCCCATGAACACTGAAGCTTTCTTT; abundance: NA; j_gene: TRBJ1-1; d_gene: TRBD1; v_gene: TRBV9
CDR3aa: CASSQGPRGQGPANYGYTF; CDR3nt: TGTGCCAGCAGCCAGGGTCCCCGGGGACAGGGGCCTGCTAACTATGGCTACACCTTC; abundance: NA; j_gene: TRBJ1-2; d_gene: TRBD1; v_gene: TRBV4-2
CDR3aa: CASSPSKGPNQPQHF; CDR3nt: TGTGCCAGCTCACCTTCTAAGGGGCCCAATCAGCCCCAGCATTTT; abundance: few; j_gene: TRBJ1-5; d_gene: NA; v_gene: TRBV18
CDR3aa: CASSQETLGYTF; CDR3nt: TGCGCCAGCAGCCAAGAGACTTTGGGCTACACCTTC; abundance: few; j_gene: TRBJ1-2; d_gene: NA; v_gene: TRBV4-1
CDR3aa: CASSISDRDTQYF; CDR3nt: TGTGCCAGTAGTATTTCGGACAGAGATACGCAGTATTTT; abundance: NA; j_gene: TRBJ2-3; d_gene: NA; v_gene: TRBV19
CDR3aa: CASSDGARGNQPQHF; CDR3nt: TGCGCCAGCAGTGATGGGGCTAGGGGCAATCAGCCCCAGCATTTT; abundance: NA; j_gene: TRBJ1-5; d_gene: NA; v_gene: TRBV10-2
CDR3aa: CASSLTSGGTYEQYF; CDR3nt: TGTGCCAGCAGCTTAACTTCGGGGGGGACCTACGAGCAGTACTTC; abundance: NA; j_gene: TRBJ2-7; d_gene: TRBD2; v_gene: TRBV11-1
CDR3aa: CASSLPETFNQPQHF; CDR3nt: TGTGCCAGCAGTCTCCCTGAGACATTCAATCAGCCCCAGCATTTT; abundance: NA; j_gene: TRBJ1-5; d_gene: NA; v_gene: TRBV28
CDR3aa: CASSVGHGRKMNTEAFF; CDR3nt: TGTGCCAGCAGCGTGGGGCACGGTAGGAAGATGAACACTGAAGCTTTCTTT; abundance: NA; j_gene: TRBJ1-1; d_gene: NA; v_gene: TRBV9
CDR3aa: CASSGGSGYNEQFF; CDR3nt: TGCGCCAGCAGTGGCGGGAGCGGGTACAATGAGCAGTTCTTC; abundance: NA; j_gene: TRBJ2-1; d_gene: TRBD2; v_gene: TRBV10-2
CDR3aa: CASSSPGLAKNIQYF; CDR3nt: TGTGCCAGCAGCTCGCCGGGACTAGCCAAAAACATTCAGTACTTC; abundance: NA; j_gene: TRBJ2-4; d_gene: NA; v_gene: TRBV6-5
CDR3aa: CSVVGILSSYEQYF; CDR3nt: TGCAGCGTTGTCGGGATCCTGAGCTCCTACGAGCAGTACTTC; abundance: NA; j_gene: TRBJ2-7; d_gene: NA; v_gene: TRBV29-1
CDR3aa: CASSLQGTPYF; CDR3nt: TGTGCCAGCAGCTTGCAGGGTACCCCGTACTTC; abundance: NA; j_gene: TRBJ2-7; d_gene: NA; v_gene: TRBV7-9